The 19 T cell receptor beta chains given below trace back to one sample, sequenced in a study of identical twins. TCRdb reprocessed the 5' RACE reads with MiXCR, giving one entry per CDR3 protein. The table includes fewer than 900,000 distinct CDR3 sequences, roughly 20% detected once. Separately, the same data were catalogued under a study of T cells expressing NK-cell markers.

The sample taken for sequencing was PBMCs. The receptors were gathered from a woman in her late teens or twenties in good health.

The genes are TRBV6-2 or TRBV6-3 and TRBJ2-1, with D possibly being TRBD1 (5 bases). V gave up 6 bases and J gave up 3 bases, with 15 bases separating them. Per the germline V gene, CDR1 is MNHEY and CDR2 is SVGEGT. The CDR3 runs 15 residues. Here the CDR3 reads CASRKGAGDYNEQFF. In DNA, the CDR3 is TGTGCCAGCAGAAAAGGGGCTGGGGACTACAATGAGCAGTTCTTC.

J is TRBJ2-7 and V is TRBV4-2, with TRBD2 matching 10 bases. This CDR3 contains 16 residues. Looked up from germline, CDR1 is LGHNA and CDR2 is YNFKEQ. V was pared by 1 base and J by 3 bases, with 6 bases of the junction left unmatched. The CDR3 nucleotides are TGTGCCAGCAGCCAAGTAAAGGCTAGCGGGGGCTACGAGCAGTACTTC. It translates to CASSQVKASGGYEQYF.

The chain has TRBV11-1 and TRBJ2-1, with 11 bases aligning to TRBD2. The length of the CDR3 is 15 residues. The J segment lost 10 bases and the V segment lost 5 bases, leaving 10 bases of the junction unmatched. The germline CDR1 and CDR2 sequences are SGHAT and FQDESV (reference sequence). For the CDR3, the DNA is TGTGCCAGCAGCACCACTAGCGGGGGTGCGATAGAGCAGTTCTTC. Its translation is CASSTTSGGAIEQFF.

V and J are TRBV30 and TRBJ2-7, with D maybe TRBD2 (5 bases). CDR3 size: 13 residues. The V gene lost 5 bases and the J gene lost 4 bases, with 15 bases spanning the gap. The germline V gene encodes CDR1 GTSNPN and CDR2 SVGIG (reference sequence). CDR3 nucleotide sequence: TGTGCCTGGCGCATGGACTGGGAATACGAGCAGTACTTC. Translating it yields CAWRMDWEYEQYF.

The V and J genes are TRBV6-5 and TRBJ2-1; TRBD1 or TRBD2 may be the D gene (5 bases each). Germline V gene lookup returns CDR1 MNHEY and CDR2 SVGAGI. The CDR3 spans 14 residues. V was clipped by 4 bases and J by 10 bases, with 17 bases between them. CDR3 nucleotides: TGTGCCAGCAGTTTGGGGAGAGGGGTAAACGAGCAGTTCTTC. This gives the protein CASSLGRGVNEQFF.

This chain links TRBV3-1 with TRBJ2-7; a weak D match, TRBD1 (6 bases). The germline CDR1 and CDR2 sequences are LGHDT and YNNKEL (reference sequence). The CDR3 covers 13 residues. Trimming left V 4 bases short and J 5 bases short, with 12 bases between. The CDR3 spells CASSRETGNEQYF. CDR3 bases: TGTGCCAGCAGCCGAGAAACAGGGAACGAGCAGTACTTC.

The V and J genes are TRBV5-1 and TRBJ2-3; possibly TRBD2 for D (6 bases). CDR3 length equals 14 residues. V lost 5 bases and J lost 0, with 10 bases in between. Germline CDR1 reads SGHRS; CDR2 reads YFSETQ. The CDR3: CASRPGTSTDTQYF. The CDR3 DNA reads TGCGCCAGCAGACCCGGGACTAGCACAGATACGCAGTATTTT. The variable domain in full, completed from reference TRBV5-1 and TRBJ2-3, reads KAGVTQTPRYLIKTRGQQVTLSCSPISGHRSVSWYQQTPGQGLQFLFEYFSETQRNKGNFPGRFSGRQFSNSRSEMNVSTLELGDSALYLCASRPGTSTDTQYFGPGTRLTVL.

The J gene is TRBJ2-5, the V gene TRBV27, with TRBD1 matching over 7 bases. The ends lost 6 bases at V and 4 bases at J; junction bases unmatched: 8. The germline CDR1 and CDR2 sequences are MNHEY and SMNVEV (reference sequence). The CDR3 has 14 amino acids. The CDR3 DNA reads TGTGCCAGCAGGAATTCAGGGGGTCGAGAGACCCAGTACTTC. It is translated as CASRNSGGRETQYF.

The chain combines TRBV20-1 with TRBJ1-1; D is possibly TRBD1 (5 bases). Trimming pared 6 bases from V and 0 bases from J, leaving 14 bases between. This CDR3 is built from 14 residues. CDR1 is DFQATT and CDR2 is SNEGSKA in the germline V gene (reference sequence). CDR3 in amino acids: CSAWDRFMNTEAFF. The CDR3 bases are TGCAGTGCGTGGGACCGCTTCATGAACACTGAAGCTTTCTTT.

This clonotype was seen more than once but under ten times. The chain couples TRBV20-1 to TRBJ2-1; the match to TRBD2 covers 13 bases. V was pared by 6 bases and J by 10 bases, with 9 bases of the junction left unmatched. This CDR3 contains 14 residues. Germline V gene lookup returns CDR1 DFQATT and CDR2 SNEGSKA (reference sequence). The CDR3 reads CSAKPGLAGTEQFF. Written as DNA, the CDR3 is TGCAGTGCAAAACCGGGACTAGCGGGAACCGAGCAGTTCTTC.

Ten or more counts support this clonotype. The rearrangement joins TRBV5-1 to TRBJ2-2; possibly TRBD2 for D (7 bases). This CDR3 has 14 amino acids. Germline CDR1 is SGHRS and CDR2 is YFSETQ. Trimming took off 2 bases at V and 5 bases at J, with 10 bases between the two ends. The CDR3 reads CASSFGGATGELFF. DNA for the CDR3: TGCGCCAGCAGCTTTGGGGGGGCAACCGGGGAGCTGTTTTTT.

The genes are TRBV4-3 and TRBJ1-1, with no clear D. In germline, CDR1 is LGHNA, CDR2 YSLEER. The CDR3 sequence is 15 residues long. Trimming shortened V by 0 bases and J by 1 base, and 9 bases separated the two germline ends. CDR3 loop: CASSQDGYGNTEAFF. In nucleotides, the CDR3 is TGCGCCAGCAGCCAAGACGGGTACGGGAACACTGAAGCTTTCTTT.

The genes are TRBV5-1 and TRBJ1-2; 8 nucleotides line up with TRBD1. The CDR3 is 14 residues long. The germline V gene encodes CDR1 SGHRS and CDR2 YFSETQ. The ends lost 4 bases at V and 7 bases at J; junction bases unmatched: 9. CDR3 coding DNA: TGCGCCAGCAGCCGCTCCCCGGACAGGGCTGGCTACACCTTC. This sequence encodes CASSRSPDRAGYTF. Complete variable domain (other parts from reference TRBV5-1 and TRBJ1-2): KAGVTQTPRYLIKTRGQQVTLSCSPISGHRSVSWYQQTPGQGLQFLFEYFSETQRNKGNFPGRFSGRQFSNSRSEMNVSTLELGDSALYLCASSRSPDRAGYTFGSGTRLTVV.

This chain joins TRBV12-3 or TRBV12-4 and TRBJ1-1; D is unresolved. CDR3 length: 13 residues. The V end lost 1 base, the J end lost 6 bases, and 9 bases lay between the germline ends. The CDR3 sequence: CASSLGPDAEAFF. In DNA, the CDR3 is TGTGCCAGCAGTTTAGGACCCGACGCTGAAGCTTTCTTT.

This clonotype was seen a handful of times. This sequence joins TRBV7-9 and TRBJ2-7; D might be TRBD2 (7 bases). V lost 3 bases and J 5 bases, leaving 14 bases between the germline ends. The CDR3 loop spans 14 amino acids. Germline V CDR1 and CDR2: SEHNR, FQNEAQ (reference sequence). CDR3 loop: CASSFSGGMHEQYF. As DNA, the CDR3 is TGTGCCAGCAGCTTTTCGGGGGGCATGCACGAGCAGTACTTC.

The chain carries TRBV15 and TRBJ2-1; D perhaps matches TRBD1 (5 bases). V lost 9 bases, J lost 7 bases, and 19 bases lay in between. Germline V lookup: CDR1 LNHNV, CDR2 YYDKDF (reference sequence). This CDR3 has 14 residues. The CDR3 protein is CATTYRVSGNEQFF. As DNA, the CDR3 is TGTGCCACGACGTACCGGGTCTCAGGGAATGAGCAGTTCTTC.

This clonotype was counted between two and nine times. The chain uses TRBV20-1 and TRBJ1-2; D not certain. V lost 2 bases to trimming and J lost 5 bases, with 24 bases between them. Germline V gives CDR1 DFQATT, CDR2 SNEGSKA (reference sequence). This CDR3 spans 17 amino acids. CDR3 DNA: TGCAGTGCTAGAATGGGAAAGAATCCACTGGAGGGATATGGCTACACCTTC. It yields the protein CSARMGKNPLEGYGYTF.

In its sample, this clonotype was seen many times. The V and J genes are TRBV15 and TRBJ1-1; D is undetermined. The CDR3 has 12 residues. Trimming stripped 8 bases from V and 2 bases from J, with 9 bases between. The germline V gene has CDR1 LNHNV and CDR2 YYDKDF (reference sequence). The CDR3 sequence: CATGAGNTEAFF. The CDR3 coding sequence is TGTGCCACCGGTGCAGGAAACACTGAAGCTTTCTTT.

This clonotype was seen more than once but under ten times. The chain has TRBV12-3 or TRBV12-4 and TRBJ2-5; TRBD1 agrees at 10 bases. This CDR3 is built from 16 residues. V trimming: 3 bases; J trimming: 0 bases; junction bases outside the gene matches: 4. The DNA of the CDR3 is TGTGCCAGCAGTTTTGACGGGACAGGGGACCAAGAGACCCAGTACTTC. Translated: CASSFDGTGDQETQYF.